The rows below give T cell receptor beta chains drawn from one sample of a study of blood T cell repertoires in COVID-19. The method was immunoSEQ multiplex PCR; TCRdb's version includes in-frame clones alone and lacks a portion of them. The sample holds about 260,000 clones, 87% seen once. The sample taken for sequencing was peripheral blood. These receptors were taken from a woman aged 40-49 years who had recovered from COVID-19. The CDR3 runs from the conserved cysteine through the conserved F or W. D genes are given only for firm matches. A row's size may be missing; if present it is once, few, many or a size class.

J	size	V	length	D	CDR3	DNA
TRBJ2-1	once	TRBV7-2	15	TRBD2	CASIPQLASYNEQFF	TGTGCCAGCATCCCCCAACTAGCGTCGTACAATGAGCAGTTCTTC
TRBJ1-1	.	TRBV2	16	.	CASSEIDRGSGFEAFF	TGTGCCAGCAGTGAAATCGATCGGGGGTCCGGATTTGAAGCTTTCTTT
TRBJ2-7	.	TRBV2	15	.	CASSELRQISYEQYF	TGTGCCAGCAGTGAATTGAGGCAGATCTCCTACGAGCAGTACTTC
TRBJ2-3	.	TRBV29-1	12	.	CSVQGPTDTQYF	TGCAGCGTCCAGGGCCCCACAGATACGCAGTATTTT
TRBJ1-4	.	TRBV7-2	16	.	CASSHTVGSNGEKLFF	TGTGCCAGCAGCCATACGGTCGGTTCCAACGGTGAAAAACTGTTTTTT
TRBJ1-2	.	TRBV18	14	.	CASSGIQGFDGYTF	TGTGCCAGCTCGGGAATACAGGGTTTCGATGGCTACACCTTC
TRBJ2-7	.	TRBV4-1	13	.	CASSWGLNYEQYF	TGCGCCAGTTCCTGGGGCCTTAACTACGAGCAGTACTTC
TRBJ2-2	many	TRBV7-8	18	TRBD2	CASSGPLLAGAYTGELFF	TGTGCCAGCAGCGGCCCGCTACTAGCGGGGGCCTACACCGGGGAGCTGTTTTTT
TRBJ1-2	.	TRBV7-2	16	.	CAGPAVSSLMSYGYTF	TGTGCCGGGCCGGCAGTCTCCTCACTTATGAGCTATGGCTACACCTTC
TRBJ1-3	.	TRBV19	15	.	CASSTTVSSGNTIYF	TGTGCCAGTAGTACGACAGTGAGCTCTGGAAACACCATATATTTT
TRBJ1-5	.	TRBV28	15	.	CASSLVADGGQPQHF	TGTGCCAGCAGTTTAGTGGCAGATGGCGGCCAGCCCCAGCATTTT
TRBJ1-3	few	TRBV2	14	.	CASMAELSGNTIYF	TGTGCCAGCATGGCGGAGCTCTCTGGAAACACCATATATTTT
TRBJ2-3	.	TRBV11-2	14	TRBD2	CASSPLARADTQYF	TGTGCCAGCAGCCCACTAGCGCGTGCAGATACGCAGTATTTT
TRBJ2-7	.	TRBV19	13	TRBD1	CASRGQMSYEQYF	TGTGCCAGCCGGGGACAGATGTCCTACGAGCAGTACTTC
TRBJ1-2	.	TRBV29-1	16	TRBD1	CSVARLLTGLDYGYTF	TGCAGCGTTGCCCGACTACTGACAGGGTTAGACTATGGCTACACCTTC
TRBJ1-5	.	TRBV19	12	.	CASKGAVRTQHF	TGTGCCAGTAAAGGAGCGGTTAGGACCCAGCATTTT
TRBJ1-3	.	TRBV5-1	14	.	CASSLQGPGNTIYF	TGCGCCAGCAGCCTACAGGGTCCTGGAAACACCATATATTTT
TRBJ1-3	few	TRBV3-1/TRBV3-2	16	.	CASSRVRDTSGNTIYF	TGTGCCAGCAGCCGTGTCCGGGACACCTCTGGAAACACCATATATTTT
TRBJ2-2	.	TRBV10-3	18	TRBD2	CAIKGTSGGVPNTGELFF	TGTGCCATCAAGGGGACTAGCGGGGGGGTGCCAAACACCGGGGAGCTGTTTTTT
TRBJ2-7	.	TRBV28	12	.	CASSLVGLEQYF	TGTGCCAGCAGTTTAGTAGGACTCGAGCAGTACTTC
TRBJ1-1	.	TRBV5-1	13	.	CASSVGANTEAFF	TGCGCCAGCAGCGTGGGGGCGAACACTGAAGCTTTCTTT
TRBJ1-4	many	TRBV7-9	15	.	CASSSSGTGNEKLFF	TGTGCCAGCAGCTCCTCCGGGACTGGGAATGAAAAACTGTTTTTT
TRBJ2-6	.	TRBV9	17	TRBD1	CASSANRGLSGANVLTF	TGTGCCAGCAGCGCCAACAGGGGCCTTTCTGGGGCCAACGTCCTGACTTTC
TRBJ2-6	.	TRBV25-1	16	.	CASSGGFGSGANVLTF	TGTGCCAGCAGTGGGGGCTTCGGCTCTGGGGCCAACGTCCTGACTTTC
TRBJ2-3	once	TRBV14	11	.	CATRGTDTQYF	TGTGCCACTCGGGGTACAGATACGCAGTATTTT